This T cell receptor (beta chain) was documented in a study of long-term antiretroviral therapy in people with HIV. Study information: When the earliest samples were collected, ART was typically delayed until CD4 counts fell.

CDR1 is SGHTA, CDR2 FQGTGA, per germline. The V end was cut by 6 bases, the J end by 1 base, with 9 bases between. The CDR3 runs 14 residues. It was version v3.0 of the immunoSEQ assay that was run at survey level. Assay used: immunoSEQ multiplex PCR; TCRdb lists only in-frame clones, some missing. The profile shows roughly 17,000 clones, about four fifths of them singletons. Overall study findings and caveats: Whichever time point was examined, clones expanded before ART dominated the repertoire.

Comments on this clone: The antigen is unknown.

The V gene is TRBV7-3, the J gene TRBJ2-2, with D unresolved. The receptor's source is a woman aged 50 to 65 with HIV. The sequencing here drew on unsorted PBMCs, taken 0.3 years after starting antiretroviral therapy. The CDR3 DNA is TGTGCCAGCAGAGCTACAGAGAACACCGGGGAGCTGTTTTTT. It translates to CASRATENTGELFF.